These T cell receptor beta chains were read from a single sample in a study of T cell responses to AZD1222 COVID-19 vaccine. The method was immunoSEQ multiplex PCR; TCRdb's version includes in-frame clones alone and lacks a portion of them. The repertoire holds 87,000 or so clones, with nearly 90% as singletons. This specimen was peripheral blood, taken on day 0 of AZD1222 vaccination. The receptor source for this set is an adult in good health. Each CDR3 is given with its conserved first and last residue. A D gene is named only where the DNA matches it firmly. The size field is filled for only some rows; it gives once, few, many or a size class.

TRBV7-9,TRBD1,TRBJ2-7,-,TGTGCCAGCAGCTTCAGGGGACAGGGGGCCGGCTACGAGCAGTACTTC,CASSFRGQGAGYEQYF
TRBV11-2,TRBD1,TRBJ1-4,-,TGTGCCAGCAGCCGAAGGACAGGGACTAATGAAAAACTGTTTTTT,CASSRRTGTNEKLFF
TRBV6-2/TRBV6-3,TRBD2,TRBJ2-1,-,TGTGCCAGCAGCCTAGCGGGGAGCTCCTACAATGAGCAGTTCTTC,CASSLAGSSYNEQFF
TRBV5-5,-,TRBJ2-5,-,TGTGCCAGCAGCTTGGTGGGGGCCAGGAGAGAGACCCAGTACTTC,CASSLVGARRETQYF
TRBV4-1,TRBD1,TRBJ1-2,many,TGCGCCAGCAGCCAGAACAAACAGGGGGCGGTAGGCTATGGCTACACCTTC,CASSQNKQGAVGYGYTF
TRBV7-3,-,TRBJ2-2,-,TGTGCCAGCAGCGCCCATGAGGTGGGAAACACCGGGGAGCTGTTTTTT,CASSAHEVGNTGELFF
TRBV4-1,TRBD2,TRBJ2-5,-,TGCGCCAGCAGCCAAGGGGGAGGGGAAGAGACCCAGTACTTC,CASSQGGGEETQYF
TRBV6-5,-,TRBJ2-7,-,TGTGCCAGCAGTTACGGGGGAGACGCCTACGAGCAGTACTTC,CASSYGGDAYEQYF
TRBV6-6,-,TRBJ1-1,-,TGTGCCAGCACCCCCATCGGGGCATATGCCACTGAAGCTTTCTTT,CASTPIGAYATEAFF
TRBV5-1,-,TRBJ2-1,-,TGCGCCAGCAGCTTATCGCAGGGTACCCTCAATGAGCAGTTCTTC,CASSLSQGTLNEQFF
TRBV7-3,-,TRBJ1-1,-,TGTGCCAGCAGCTCCCTAGCGGGATCTCGGACTGAAGCTTTCTTT,CASSSLAGSRTEAFF
TRBV11-2,-,TRBJ2-1,-,TGTGCCAGCAGCCCCAGGGGGGATGAGCAGTTCTTC,CASSPRGDEQFF
TRBV7-2,TRBD2,TRBJ2-3,-,TGTGCCAGCAGCTTAGTCGTACTAGCGGGGGGTGCAGATACGCAGTATTTT,CASSLVVLAGGADTQYF
TRBV11-2,-,TRBJ1-2,-,TGTGCCAGCAGCCACGGACAGTCAGTGGGCCGCGGCTATGGCTACACCTTC,CASSHGQSVGRGYGYTF
TRBV3-1/TRBV3-2,TRBD2,TRBJ2-7,-,TGTGCCAGCAGCCCGTGGACTAGCGGTACCTACGAGCAGTACTTC,CASSPWTSGTYEQYF
TRBV18,-,TRBJ2-2,-,TGTGCCAGCTCAAAAAGTCCACGTTTGGTCACCGGGGAGCTGTTTTTT,CASSKSPRLVTGELFF
TRBV14,-,TRBJ2-2,once,TGTGCCAGCAGCCAAGATACAGGCTTCACCGGGGAGCTGTTTTTT,CASSQDTGFTGELFF
TRBV2,-,TRBJ2-6,-,TGTGCCAGCAGTGAAGTCTCGGGACGGTTCTCTGGGGCCAACGTCCTGACTTTC,CASSEVSGRFSGANVLTF
TRBV19,-,TRBJ1-1,-,TGTGCCAGTCTAACTCTCCGAGGGCGGGGCACTGAAGCTTTCTTT,CASLTLRGRGTEAFF
TRBV18,-,TRBJ1-2,-,TGTGCCAGCTCACCCGAGTCAGGGCTTAGCTACACCTTC,CASSPESGLSYTF
TRBV9,-,TRBJ1-2,-,TGTGCCAGCAGCGTACTGGACACAGCTAACTATGGCTACACCTTC,CASSVLDTANYGYTF
TRBV2,-,TRBJ1-5,-,TGTGCCAGCAGTGAATGGGTCAGCAATCAGCCCCAGCATTTT,CASSEWVSNQPQHF
TRBV7-9,-,TRBJ1-1,-,TGTGCCAGCAGCTTAGTAGGCCAGAACACTGAAGCTTTCTTT,CASSLVGQNTEAFF
TRBV4-3,-,TRBJ1-6,-,TGCGCCAGCAGCCAAGCCCGGGGGGGGAGCTCCTATAATTCACCCCTCCACTTT,CASSQARGGSSYNSPLHF
TRBV4-1,TRBD2,TRBJ2-5,-,TGCGCCAGCAGCCTTGGACTAGCGGGGGGGAAAGAGACCCAGTACTTC,CASSLGLAGGKETQYF
TRBV5-4,TRBD2,TRBJ2-5,once,TGTGCCAGCAGCTTTGGAGCGGGGGGGTTCAGGGAGACCCAGTACTTC,CASSFGAGGFRETQYF
TRBV6-6,-,TRBJ1-3,-,TGTGCCAGCAGCCAAGGGGGCTCTGGAAACACCATATATTTT,CASSQGGSGNTIYF
TRBV10-3,-,TRBJ1-5,-,TGTGCCATCAGTATGGGGGATAGCAATCAGCCCCAGCATTTT,CAISMGDSNQPQHF
TRBV6-2/TRBV6-3,-,TRBJ2-3,few,TGTGCCAGCAGTTTACAAAGAGGGGCCATAGATACGCAGTATTTT,CASSLQRGAIDTQYF
TRBV7-2,-,TRBJ1-5,-,TGTGCCAGCAGCTTATCACTGGCAGAAAGGAATCAGCCCCAGCATTTT,CASSLSLAERNQPQHF
TRBV4-3,-,TRBJ1-4,-,TGCGCCAGCAGCTATGGAACACGACAGCATGAAAAACTGTTTTTT,CASSYGTRQHEKLFF
TRBV19,-,TRBJ2-7,-,TGTGCCAGTAGTATGAGGGGAGCGTACGGCTACGAGCAGTACTTC,CASSMRGAYGYEQYF
TRBV7-9,-,TRBJ1-6,-,TGTGCCAGCAGCGGAGGACGGACTAATTCACCCCTCCACTTT,CASSGGRTNSPLHF
TRBV5-1,TRBD1,TRBJ2-7,once,TGCGCCAGCAGCTTGGGACAGGGGGCGGTCCACGAGCAGTACTTC,CASSLGQGAVHEQYF
TRBV7-2,-,TRBJ1-1,-,TGTGCCAGCAGCTTAGGGGGGCCAGGGGTAAGCACTGAAGCTTTCTTT,CASSLGGPGVSTEAFF
TRBV6-2/TRBV6-3,-,TRBJ2-5,-,TGTGCCAGCAGTTTTGCGGGGTCTGAGACCCAGTACTTC,CASSFAGSETQYF
TRBV2,-,TRBJ1-2,-,TGTGCCAGCACCCCTCAGGGTAGGGTATCGGGCTATGGCTACACCTTC,CASTPQGRVSGYGYTF
TRBV4-3,-,TRBJ2-7,-,TGCGCCAGCAGCCAAAGCACAGGTGAACCCTACGAGCAGTACTTC,CASSQSTGEPYEQYF
TRBV19,TRBD1,TRBJ2-7,-,TGTGCCAGTTTCGACAGGGGGACCTACGAGCAGTACTTC,CASFDRGTYEQYF
TRBV7-2,-,TRBJ2-1,-,TGTGCCAGCAGCTATAACAGGGACAATGAGCAGTTCTTC,CASSYNRDNEQFF
TRBV27,-,TRBJ1-2,-,TGTGCCAGCAGTCCCCAAAGGGACTATGGCTACACCTTC,CASSPQRDYGYTF
TRBV5-1,-,TRBJ1-1,-,TGCGCCAGCAGCCCTCAAGACAGAGGTGAAGCTTTCTTT,CASSPQDRGEAFF
TRBV6-4,TRBD2,TRBJ2-3,-,TGTGCCAGCAGTGTCGCTAGCGGGGGGCCCACAGATACGCAGTATTTT,CASSVASGGPTDTQYF
TRBV4-3,-,TRBJ1-6,-,TGCGCCAGCAGCCAAGATTATAGGGCCAGGATGGGTTCACCCCTCCACTTT,CASSQDYRARMGSPLHF
TRBV6-5,-,TRBJ1-4,-,TGTGCCAGCAGTTACGACAGTGCAACTAATGAAAAACTGTTTTTT,CASSYDSATNEKLFF
TRBV18,-,TRBJ1-1,-,TGTGCCAGCTCACCCGGGGCAAAGAACACTGAAGCTTTCTTT,CASSPGAKNTEAFF
TRBV3-1/TRBV3-2,-,TRBJ1-5,-,TGTGCCAGCAGCCAAGATGCCGGTTTCAATCAGCCCCAGCATTTT,CASSQDAGFNQPQHF